Listed below are T cell receptor beta chains from one sample, sequenced in a study of blood T cell repertoires in COVID-19. TCRdb keeps only in-frame clones here, not all; method: immunoSEQ multiplex PCR. The profile shows 25,000 to 35,000 clones, 85% of them singletons. The specimen was peripheral blood. The receptors stem from a human donor in a cohort sampled during active COVID-19. The CDR3 runs from the conserved cysteine through the conserved F or W. A D gene is named only where the DNA matches it firmly. Rows give clone size only sometimes, using once, few, many, or a class for an expanded clone.

v_call	j_call	d_call	clone_size	cdr3_aa	cdr3_nt
TRBV19	TRBJ2-7	TRBD1	-	CASRGTGSYEQYF	TGTGCCAGTAGGGGGACAGGATCCTACGAGCAGTACTTC
TRBV2	TRBJ2-7	-	once	CASSAGQSNYEQYF	TGTGCCAGCAGTGCCGGACAGTCCAACTACGAGCAGTACTTC
TRBV29-1	TRBJ2-7	TRBD1	-	CSVDPAPGQGAGQYF	TGCAGCGTTGACCCAGCGCCGGGACAGGGGGCCGGGCAGTACTTC
TRBV5-1	TRBJ2-1	TRBD2	-	CASSFTSGGPSSYNEQFF	TGCGCCAGCAGTTTTACTAGCGGGGGCCCAAGCTCCTACAATGAGCAGTTCTTC
TRBV7-9	TRBJ2-2	TRBD1	-	CASSRGQKNTGELFF	TGTGCCAGCAGCCGGGGACAGAAGAACACCGGGGAGCTGTTTTTT
TRBV27	TRBJ1-2	-	once	CASSLQKYYGYTF	TGTGCCAGCAGTTTACAGAAATACTATGGCTACACCTTC
TRBV6-4	TRBJ1-6	TRBD1	-	CASSRTGLDSPLHF	TGTGCCAGCAGTCGGACAGGGTTGGATTCACCCCTCCACTTT
TRBV4-3	TRBJ2-1	-	medium-sized	CASSQEMAEEQFF	TGCGCCAGCAGCCAAGAGATGGCGGAGGAGCAGTTCTTC
TRBV7-9	TRBJ1-2	-	-	CASSLVQGQVGGYTF	TGTGCCAGCAGCTTAGTGCAGGGGCAGGTTGGCGGCTACACCTTC
TRBV9	TRBJ1-4	-	-	CASSRTDRSSEKLFF	TGTGCCAGCAGCCGAACCGACAGGTCCTCGGAAAAACTGTTTTTT
TRBV4-2	TRBJ2-3	-	once	CASSQEWGGVGEDTQYF	TGTGCCAGCAGCCAAGAATGGGGCGGGGTAGGGGAAGATACGCAGTATTTT
TRBV28	TRBJ1-2	-	-	CASSFLEGDYGYTF	TGTGCCAGCAGTTTCCTCGAGGGGGACTATGGCTACACCTTC
TRBV11-2	TRBJ2-7	-	-	CASSLARYEQYF	TGTGCCAGCAGCTTAGCTAGATACGAGCAGTACTTC
TRBV27	TRBJ2-5	-	-	CASAAGTAQETQYF	TGTGCCAGCGCCGCGGGGACGGCCCAGGAGACCCAGTACTTC
TRBV11-3	TRBJ2-3	-	-	CASRPGGGLDTQYF	TGTGCCAGCAGACCCGGGGGTGGGTTGGATACGCAGTATTTT
TRBV27	TRBJ2-1	TRBD2	-	CASSSTTGLAGANEQFF	TGTGCCAGCAGTTCAACGACGGGACTAGCGGGGGCCAATGAGCAGTTCTTC
TRBV30	TRBJ1-4	TRBD1	-	CAWSVGTGEKLFF	TGTGCCTGGAGTGTAGGGACAGGGGAAAAACTGTTTTTT
TRBV7-6	TRBJ2-1	TRBD2	-	CASSLAASGGYNEQFF	TGTGCCAGCAGCTTAGCCGCTAGCGGGGGCTACAATGAGCAGTTCTTC
TRBV19	TRBJ2-3	-	-	CASQGGGDTDTQYF	TGTGCCAGTCAAGGGGGGGGCGACACAGATACGCAGTATTTT
TRBV9	TRBJ1-6	-	-	CASSVEAVGVSPLHF	TGTGCCAGCAGCGTAGAGGCCGTGGGAGTTTCACCCCTCCACTTT
TRBV11-3	TRBJ1-1	-	-	CASSLTREGRAFF	TGTGCCAGCAGCTTAACTCGGGAAGGTAGGGCTTTCTTT
TRBV6-5	TRBJ1-3	TRBD1	-	CASSLQGDGNTIYF	TGTGCCAGCAGTCTGCAGGGGGATGGAAACACCATATATTTT
TRBV5-6	TRBJ2-4	TRBD1	-	CASSLYRGINIQYF	TGTGCCAGCAGCCTTTACAGGGGAATAAACATTCAGTACTTC
TRBV3-1/TRBV3-2	TRBJ1-2	-	-	CASSQKAGGSGYTF	TGTGCCAGCAGCCAAAAGGCGGGGGGCAGTGGCTACACCTTC
TRBV27	TRBJ1-1	TRBD1	-	CASSWGQGAQGTEAFF	TGTGCCAGCAGTTGGGGACAGGGGGCGCAGGGGACTGAAGCTTTCTTT
TRBV7-2	TRBJ2-7	-	-	CASSLARADELYF	TGTGCCAGCAGCTTAGCGCGGGCGGACGAGCTGTACTTC
TRBV14	TRBJ2-2	-	few	CASSQGGGAPPGELFF	TGTGCCAGCAGCCAAGGTGGGGGGGCGCCCCCCGGGGAGCTGTTTTTT
TRBV11-3	TRBJ2-3	-	-	CASSLGAGAYTDTQYF	TGTGCCAGCAGCTTAGGCGCGGGGGCCTACACAGATACGCAGTATTTT
TRBV4-1	TRBJ1-2	TRBD1	-	CASSPPGQGHGYTF	TGCGCCAGCAGCCCCCCGGGACAGGGACATGGCTACACCTTC
TRBV6-6	TRBJ2-6	-	-	CASSREGAYGANVLTF	TGTGCCAGCAGTAGAGAAGGGGCGTACGGGGCCAACGTCCTGACTTTC